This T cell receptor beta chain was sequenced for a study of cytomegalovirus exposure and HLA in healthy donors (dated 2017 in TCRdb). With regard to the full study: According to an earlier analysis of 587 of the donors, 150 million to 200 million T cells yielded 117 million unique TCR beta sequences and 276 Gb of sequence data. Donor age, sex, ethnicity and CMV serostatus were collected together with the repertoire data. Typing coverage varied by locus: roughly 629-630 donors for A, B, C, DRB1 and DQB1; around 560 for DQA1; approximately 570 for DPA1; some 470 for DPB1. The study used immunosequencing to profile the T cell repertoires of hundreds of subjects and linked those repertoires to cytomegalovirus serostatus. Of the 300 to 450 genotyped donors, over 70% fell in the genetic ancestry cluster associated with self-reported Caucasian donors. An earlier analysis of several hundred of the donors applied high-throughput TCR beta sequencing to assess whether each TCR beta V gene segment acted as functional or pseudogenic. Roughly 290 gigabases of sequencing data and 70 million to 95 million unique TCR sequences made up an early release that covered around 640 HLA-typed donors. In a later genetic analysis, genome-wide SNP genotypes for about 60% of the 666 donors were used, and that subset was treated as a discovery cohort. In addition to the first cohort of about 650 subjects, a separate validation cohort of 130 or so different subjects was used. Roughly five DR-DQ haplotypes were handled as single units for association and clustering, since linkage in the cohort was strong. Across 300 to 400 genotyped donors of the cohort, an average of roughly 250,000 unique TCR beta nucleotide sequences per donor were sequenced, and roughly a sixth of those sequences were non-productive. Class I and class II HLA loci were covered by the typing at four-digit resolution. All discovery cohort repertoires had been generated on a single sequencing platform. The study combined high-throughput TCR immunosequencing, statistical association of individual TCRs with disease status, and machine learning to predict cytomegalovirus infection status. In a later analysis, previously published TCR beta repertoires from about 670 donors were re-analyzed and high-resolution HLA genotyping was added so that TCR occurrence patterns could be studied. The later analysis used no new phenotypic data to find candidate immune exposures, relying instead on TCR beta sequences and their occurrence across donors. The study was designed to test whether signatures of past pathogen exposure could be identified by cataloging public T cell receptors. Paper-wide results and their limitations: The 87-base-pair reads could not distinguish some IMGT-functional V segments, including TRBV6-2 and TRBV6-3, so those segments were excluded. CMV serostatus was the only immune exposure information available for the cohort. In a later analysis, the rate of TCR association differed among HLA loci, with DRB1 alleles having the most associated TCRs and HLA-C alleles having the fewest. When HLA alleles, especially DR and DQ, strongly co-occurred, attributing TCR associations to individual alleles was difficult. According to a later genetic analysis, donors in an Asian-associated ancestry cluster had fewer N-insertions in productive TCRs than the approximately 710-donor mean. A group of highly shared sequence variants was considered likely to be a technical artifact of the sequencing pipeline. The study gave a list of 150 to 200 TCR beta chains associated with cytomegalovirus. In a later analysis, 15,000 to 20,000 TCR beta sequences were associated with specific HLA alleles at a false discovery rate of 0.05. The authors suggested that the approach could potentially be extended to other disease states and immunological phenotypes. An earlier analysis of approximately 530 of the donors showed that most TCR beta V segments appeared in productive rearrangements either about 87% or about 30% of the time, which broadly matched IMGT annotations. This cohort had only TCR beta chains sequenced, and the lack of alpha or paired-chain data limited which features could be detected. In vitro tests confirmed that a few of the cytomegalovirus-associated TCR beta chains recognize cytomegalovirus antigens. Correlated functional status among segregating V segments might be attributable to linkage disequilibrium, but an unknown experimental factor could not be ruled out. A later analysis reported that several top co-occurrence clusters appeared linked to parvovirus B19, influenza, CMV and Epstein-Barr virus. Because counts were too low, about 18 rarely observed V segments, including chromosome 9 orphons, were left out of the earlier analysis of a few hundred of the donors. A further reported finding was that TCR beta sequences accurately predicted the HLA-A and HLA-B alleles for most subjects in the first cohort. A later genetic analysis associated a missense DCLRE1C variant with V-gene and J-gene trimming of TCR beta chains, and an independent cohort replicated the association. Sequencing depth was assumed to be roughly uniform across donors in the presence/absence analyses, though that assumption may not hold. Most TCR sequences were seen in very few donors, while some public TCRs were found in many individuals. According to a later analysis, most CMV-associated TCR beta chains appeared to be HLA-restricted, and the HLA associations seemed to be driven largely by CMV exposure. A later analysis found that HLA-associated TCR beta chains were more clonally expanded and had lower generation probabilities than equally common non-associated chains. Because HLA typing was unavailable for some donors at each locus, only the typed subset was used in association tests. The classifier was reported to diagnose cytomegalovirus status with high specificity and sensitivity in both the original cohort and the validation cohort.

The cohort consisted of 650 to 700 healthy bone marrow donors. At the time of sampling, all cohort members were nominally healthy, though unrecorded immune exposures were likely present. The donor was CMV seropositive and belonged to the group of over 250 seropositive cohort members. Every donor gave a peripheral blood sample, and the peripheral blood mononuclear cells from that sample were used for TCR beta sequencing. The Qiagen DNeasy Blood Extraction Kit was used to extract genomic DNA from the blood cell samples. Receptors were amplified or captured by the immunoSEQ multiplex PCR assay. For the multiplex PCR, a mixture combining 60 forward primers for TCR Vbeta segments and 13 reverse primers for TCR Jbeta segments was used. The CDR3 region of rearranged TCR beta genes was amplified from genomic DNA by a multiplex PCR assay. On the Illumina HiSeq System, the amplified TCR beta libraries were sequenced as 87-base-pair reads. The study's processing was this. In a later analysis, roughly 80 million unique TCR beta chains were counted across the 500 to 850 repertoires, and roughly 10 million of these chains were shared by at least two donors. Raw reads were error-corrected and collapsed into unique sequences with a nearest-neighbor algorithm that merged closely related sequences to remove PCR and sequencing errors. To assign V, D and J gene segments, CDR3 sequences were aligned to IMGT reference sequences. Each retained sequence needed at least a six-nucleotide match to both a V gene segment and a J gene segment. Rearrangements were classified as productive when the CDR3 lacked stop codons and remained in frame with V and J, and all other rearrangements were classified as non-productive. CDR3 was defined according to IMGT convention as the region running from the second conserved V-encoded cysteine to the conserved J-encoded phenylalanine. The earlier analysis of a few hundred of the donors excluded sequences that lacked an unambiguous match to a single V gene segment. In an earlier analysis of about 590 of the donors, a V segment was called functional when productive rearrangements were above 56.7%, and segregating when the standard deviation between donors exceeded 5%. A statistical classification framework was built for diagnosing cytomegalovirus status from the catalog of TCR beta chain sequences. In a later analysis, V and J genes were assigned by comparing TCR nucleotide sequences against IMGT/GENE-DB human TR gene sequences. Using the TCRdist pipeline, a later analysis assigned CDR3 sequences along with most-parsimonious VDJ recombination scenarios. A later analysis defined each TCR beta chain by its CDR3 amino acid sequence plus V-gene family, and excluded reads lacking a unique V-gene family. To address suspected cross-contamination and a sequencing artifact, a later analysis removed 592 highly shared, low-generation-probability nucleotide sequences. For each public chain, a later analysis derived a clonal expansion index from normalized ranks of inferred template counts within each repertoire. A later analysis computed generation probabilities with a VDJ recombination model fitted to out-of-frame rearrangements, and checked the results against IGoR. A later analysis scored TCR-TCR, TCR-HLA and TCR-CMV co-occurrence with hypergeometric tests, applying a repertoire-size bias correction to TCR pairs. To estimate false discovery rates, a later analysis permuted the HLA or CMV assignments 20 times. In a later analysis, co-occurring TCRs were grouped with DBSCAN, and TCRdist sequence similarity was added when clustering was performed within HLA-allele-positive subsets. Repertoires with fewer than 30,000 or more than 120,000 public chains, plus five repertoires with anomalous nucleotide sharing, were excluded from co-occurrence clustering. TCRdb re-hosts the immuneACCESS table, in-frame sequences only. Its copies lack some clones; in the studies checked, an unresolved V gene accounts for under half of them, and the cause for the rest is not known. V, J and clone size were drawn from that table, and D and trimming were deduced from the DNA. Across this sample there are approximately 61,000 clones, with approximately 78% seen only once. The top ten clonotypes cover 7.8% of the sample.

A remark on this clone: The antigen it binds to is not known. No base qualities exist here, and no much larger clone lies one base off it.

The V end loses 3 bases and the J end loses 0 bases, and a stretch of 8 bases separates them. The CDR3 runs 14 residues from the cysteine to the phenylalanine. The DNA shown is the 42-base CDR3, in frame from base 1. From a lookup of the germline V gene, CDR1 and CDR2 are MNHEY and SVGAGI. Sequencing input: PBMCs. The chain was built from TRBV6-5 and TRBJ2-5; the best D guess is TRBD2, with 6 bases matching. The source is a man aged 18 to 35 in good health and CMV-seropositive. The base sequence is TGTGCCAGCAGTTATGGACTAAACCAAGAGACCCAGTACTTC. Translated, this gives CASSYGLNQETQYF.